This TCR beta chain was obtained from a study of lymphopenia after photon versus proton radiotherapy. Study conclusions and caveats: Authors raise, but do not show, better survival with proton therapy. After lymphocyte nadir, photon-treated repertoires showed oligoclonal expansion, especially CD8+ Temra. Under photons, naive T cells and diversity fell while effector/memory populations rose.

Assay used: immunoSEQ multiplex PCR; TCRdb lists only in-frame clones, some missing. Here the sample spans some 17,000 clones, roughly 88% being singletons. Comment on this clone: Its cognate antigen is unknown.

Germline V gives CDR1 SGDLS, CDR2 YYNGEE. Between the trimmed V and J ends, which lost 0 bases and 5 bases, there was a span of 12 bases. CDR3 length equals 14 residues. The specimen was peripheral blood, collected from a patient treated with proton-based radiotherapy. The genes are TRBV9 and TRBJ2-7, with D tentatively TRBD1 or TRBD2 (5 bases each). This clonotype originated in a man in his sixties or seventies with pancreatic cancer. CDR3 sequence (DNA): TGTGCCAGCAGCGTAGATTTCTGGGGGAACGAGCAGTACTTC. Amino acids: CASSVDFWGNEQYF. Drawing the rest from reference TRBV9 and TRBJ2-7, the complete variable domain is DSGVTQTPKHLITATGQRVTLRCSPRSGDLSVYWYQQSLDQGLQFLIQYYNGEERAKGNILERFSAQQFPDLHSELNLSSLELGDSALYFCASSVDFWGNEQYFGPGTRLTVT.